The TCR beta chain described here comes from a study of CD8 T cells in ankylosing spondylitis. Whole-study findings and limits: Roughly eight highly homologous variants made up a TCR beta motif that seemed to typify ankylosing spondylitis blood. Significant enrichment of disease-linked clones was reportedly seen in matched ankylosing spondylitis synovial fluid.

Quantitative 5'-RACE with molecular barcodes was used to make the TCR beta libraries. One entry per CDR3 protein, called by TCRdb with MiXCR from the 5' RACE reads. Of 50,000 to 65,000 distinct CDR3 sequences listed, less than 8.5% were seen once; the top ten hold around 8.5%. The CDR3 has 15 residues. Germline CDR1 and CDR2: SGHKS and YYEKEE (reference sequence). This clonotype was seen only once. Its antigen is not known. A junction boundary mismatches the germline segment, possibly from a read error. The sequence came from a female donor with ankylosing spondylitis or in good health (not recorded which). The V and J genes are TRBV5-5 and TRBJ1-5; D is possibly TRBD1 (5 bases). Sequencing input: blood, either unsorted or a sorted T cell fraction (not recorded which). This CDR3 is CASSLESGYNQPQHF. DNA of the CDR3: TGTGCCAGCAGCTTGGAGTCAGGGTACAATCAGCCCCAGCACTTT.